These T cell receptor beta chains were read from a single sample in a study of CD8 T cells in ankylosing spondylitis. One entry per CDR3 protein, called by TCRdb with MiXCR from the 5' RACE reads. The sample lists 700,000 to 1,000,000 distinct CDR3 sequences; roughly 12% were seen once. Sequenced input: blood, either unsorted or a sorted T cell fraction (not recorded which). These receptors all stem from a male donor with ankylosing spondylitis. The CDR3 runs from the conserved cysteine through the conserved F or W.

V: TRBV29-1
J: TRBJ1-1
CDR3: CSVDKANTEAFF

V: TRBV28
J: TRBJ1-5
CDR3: CASSFVGVGNQPQHF

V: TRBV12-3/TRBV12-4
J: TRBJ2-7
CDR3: CASSSWSSYEQYF

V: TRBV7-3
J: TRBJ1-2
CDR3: CASSPTGGVYYGYTF

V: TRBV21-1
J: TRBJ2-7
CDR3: CASPGQGYLYEQYF

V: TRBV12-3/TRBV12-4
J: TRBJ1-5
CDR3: CASTWTVGQPQHF

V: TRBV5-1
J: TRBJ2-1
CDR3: CASRTSGRDNEQFF

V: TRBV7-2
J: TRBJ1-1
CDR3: CASSFWSNTEAFF

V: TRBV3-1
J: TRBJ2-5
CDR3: CASSQARPETQYF

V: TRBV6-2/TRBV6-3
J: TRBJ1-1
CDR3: CASSYSNWRAETFF

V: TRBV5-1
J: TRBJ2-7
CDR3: CASSPRQGVYEQYF

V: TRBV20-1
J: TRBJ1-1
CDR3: CSARKTGFEAFF

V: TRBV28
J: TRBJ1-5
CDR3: CASSPLQDRGYQPQHF

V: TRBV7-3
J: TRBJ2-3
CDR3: CASSLTGGEDTQYF

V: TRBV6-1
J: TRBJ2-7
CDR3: CASSRDLTYEQYF

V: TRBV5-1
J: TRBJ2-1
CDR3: CASSLVSSGRDEQFF

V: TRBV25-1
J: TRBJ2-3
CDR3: CASSAGTMDTQYF

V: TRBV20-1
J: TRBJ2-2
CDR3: CSARSVLAGAGELFF

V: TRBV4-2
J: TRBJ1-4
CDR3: CASSGGGHTNEKLFF

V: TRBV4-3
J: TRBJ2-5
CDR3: CASSQSHPPSGGSITQYF

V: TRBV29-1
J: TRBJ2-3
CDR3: CSVVFRADTQYF

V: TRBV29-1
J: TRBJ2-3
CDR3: CSVRTGNTDTQYF

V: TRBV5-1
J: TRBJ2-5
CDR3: CASSTDPAGAQETQYF

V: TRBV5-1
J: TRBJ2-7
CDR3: CASSLDFGGTGAYEQYF

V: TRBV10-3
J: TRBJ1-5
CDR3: CAISDNSNQPQHF

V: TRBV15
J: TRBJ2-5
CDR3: CATSRELGRLYQDTQYF

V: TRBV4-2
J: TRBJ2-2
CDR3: CASSQGAQNGELFF

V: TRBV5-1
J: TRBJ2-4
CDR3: CASSAPGGNIQYF

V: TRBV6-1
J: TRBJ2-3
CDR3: CASRRAGATDTQYF

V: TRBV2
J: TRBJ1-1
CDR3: CASNRQGVEAFF

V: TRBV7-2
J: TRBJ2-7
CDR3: CASSLQPAGAPYEQYF

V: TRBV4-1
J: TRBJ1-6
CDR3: CASSQGIGMSYNSPLHF

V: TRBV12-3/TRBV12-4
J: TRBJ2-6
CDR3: CASSHRTADIPGANVLTF